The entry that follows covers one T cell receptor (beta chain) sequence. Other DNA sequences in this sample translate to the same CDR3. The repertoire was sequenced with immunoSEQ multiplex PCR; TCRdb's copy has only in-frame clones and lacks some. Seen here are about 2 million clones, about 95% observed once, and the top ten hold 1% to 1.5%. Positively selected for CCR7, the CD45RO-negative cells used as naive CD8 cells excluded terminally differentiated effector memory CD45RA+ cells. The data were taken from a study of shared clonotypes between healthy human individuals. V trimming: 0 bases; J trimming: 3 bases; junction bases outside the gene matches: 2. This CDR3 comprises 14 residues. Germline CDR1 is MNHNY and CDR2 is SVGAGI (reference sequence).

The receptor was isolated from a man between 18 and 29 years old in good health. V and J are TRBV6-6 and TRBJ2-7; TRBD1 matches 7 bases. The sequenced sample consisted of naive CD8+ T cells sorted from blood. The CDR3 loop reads CASSYSSGGYEQYF. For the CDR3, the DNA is TGTGCCAGCAGTTACTCTTCAGGGGGCTACGAGCAGTACTTC.